Listed below are T cell receptor beta chains from one sample, sequenced in a study of CD8+ T cells in alopecia areata. Clones were sequenced by immunoSEQ multiplex PCR, and TCRdb holds only the in-frame ones, with some missing. The sample shows 150,000 to 200,000 clones, around three fifths of them seen only once. The sample in question was CD4+ T cells sorted from blood, obtained at week 24, from a patient treated with tofacitinib. These receptors came from a human donor with alopecia areata. The CDR3 runs from the conserved cysteine through the conserved F or W. The D gene is left open where the match is weak. Clone size is given for some rows only: seen once, a few or many times, or a class if the clone is expanded.

>.|TRBV5-1|.|14|TRBJ1-1
TGCGCCAGCAGCGTGGAGCCCATGAACACTGAAGCTTTCTTT
CASSVEPMNTEAFF
>.|TRBV5-1|.|14|TRBJ2-3
TGCGCCAGCAGCCGCGGACTTTACACAGATACGCAGTATTTT
CASSRGLYTDTQYF
>.|TRBV15|.|13|TRBJ1-1
TGTGCCACCAGCAGAGAGGATGGGATTGAAGCTTTCTTT
CATSREDGIEAFF
>TRBD1|TRBV6-5|.|15|TRBJ1-1
TGTGCCAGCAGTTACTCGGGACAGTTGAACACTGAAGCTTTCTTT
CASSYSGQLNTEAFF
>TRBD1|TRBV19|.|12|TRBJ1-1
TGTGCCAGTAGTATAGGACAGGGTGAAGCTTTCTTT
CASSIGQGEAFF
>.|TRBV7-2|.|14|TRBJ2-1
TGTGCCAGCAGCTTAGATGGCAGCACCAATGAGCAGTTCTTC
CASSLDGSTNEQFF
>.|TRBV23-1|.|13|TRBJ2-3
TGCGCCAGCAGTCATAACGAAACAGATACGCAGTATTTT
CASSHNETDTQYF
>TRBD1|TRBV29-1|.|13|TRBJ2-1
TGCAGCGCCGACAGGGTCACCAACAATGAGCAGTTCTTC
CSADRVTNNEQFF
>.|TRBV29-1|.|12|TRBJ2-3
TGCAGCGTCTTGGAGGGTCGTTTGACGCAGTATTTT
CSVLEGRLTQYF
>.|TRBV29-1|once|11|TRBJ1-1
TGCAGCGTTGTCAGGAACACTGAAGCTTTCTTT
CSVVRNTEAFF
>.|TRBV6-5|.|15|TRBJ2-5
TGTGCCAGCAGTTACGGCGAGCTAGGGCAAGAGACCCAGTACTTC
CASSYGELGQETQYF
>.|TRBV9|.|16|TRBJ1-6
TGTGCCAGCAGCGCGGGGGCGGCAGGAGATAATTCACCCCTCCACTTT
CASSAGAAGDNSPLHF
>.|TRBV19|few|12|TRBJ1-6
TGTGCCAGTAGGGAGTCCAATTCACCCCTCCACTTT
CASRESNSPLHF
>TRBD1|TRBV30|.|16|TRBJ1-5
TGTGCCTGGAGTCCCAACAGGGGGCTCAGCAATCAGCCCCAGCATTTT
CAWSPNRGLSNQPQHF
>.|TRBV5-1|.|12|TRBJ2-5
TGCGCCAGCAGCTTTTCAGAAGAGACCCAGTACTTC
CASSFSEETQYF